This record looks at one T cell receptor beta chain sequence and its context. In the original analysis: Reference gene primer amplification yielded estimated nucleated cell counts. Libraries were prepared by immunoSEQ multiplex PCR; TCRdb keeps only in-frame clonotypes and omits some of them. From that table come the V and J calls and clone size; the DNA was used to work out D and trimming. This table holds 120,000 or so clones, 82% found once. The sample belongs to a study of blood T cell repertoires in COVID-19. Study in general: The origin of the acute and convalescent COVID-19 samples was the United States, Italy and Spain. Sources were T cells, B-cell-depleted T cells, or PBMCs; the material itself was cDNA or gDNA.

The V end lost 2 bases, the J end lost 1 base, and 5 bases lay between the germline ends. Per germline, CDR1 MNHEY and CDR2 SVGAGI. This CDR3 has 13 residues. The TCR was taken from a woman between 65 and 79 years old with acute or convalescent COVID-19. The chain has TRBV6-5 and TRBJ1-1; unclear D gene. The specimen was peripheral blood. CDR3 protein: CASSYPGNTEAFF. CDR3 nucleotide sequence: TGTGCCAGCAGTTACCCAGGGAACACTGAAGCTTTCTTT.